This T cell receptor (beta chain) is drawn from a study of T-cell reconstitution after alpha-beta-depleted transplantation in children. Using unique molecular identifiers, the investigators prepared the TCRbeta library. TCRdb re-derived calls from the PCR reads in MiXCR, one entry per CDR3 protein. The data hold around 250,000 distinct CDR3 sequences, with under 9.5% observed a single time. In its sample, this clonotype was seen many times. Its antigen remains unknown. General study results and limits: The high TCRbeta diversity at day 60 in some patients came from surviving recipient T cells and thymic progenitors.

V dropped 1 base and J dropped 5 bases, with 7 bases sitting between them. Germline assignment: CDR1 KGHDR and CDR2 SFDVKD. The length of the CDR3 is 13 residues. The specimen comprised PBMCs, mostly from graft donor cells, sampled 180 days after TCRalphabeta/CD19-depleted stem cell transplant. This receptor was identified in a male patient younger than 18 who had a stem cell transplant for acute lymphoblastic leukemia, so the T cells may come from the graft donor. V is TRBV24-1 and J is TRBJ1-1, with no clear D. The CDR3 nucleotides read TGTGCCACCAGTGATTTTTCGGGAACTGAAGCTTTCTTT. This gives the protein CATSDFSGTEAFF.